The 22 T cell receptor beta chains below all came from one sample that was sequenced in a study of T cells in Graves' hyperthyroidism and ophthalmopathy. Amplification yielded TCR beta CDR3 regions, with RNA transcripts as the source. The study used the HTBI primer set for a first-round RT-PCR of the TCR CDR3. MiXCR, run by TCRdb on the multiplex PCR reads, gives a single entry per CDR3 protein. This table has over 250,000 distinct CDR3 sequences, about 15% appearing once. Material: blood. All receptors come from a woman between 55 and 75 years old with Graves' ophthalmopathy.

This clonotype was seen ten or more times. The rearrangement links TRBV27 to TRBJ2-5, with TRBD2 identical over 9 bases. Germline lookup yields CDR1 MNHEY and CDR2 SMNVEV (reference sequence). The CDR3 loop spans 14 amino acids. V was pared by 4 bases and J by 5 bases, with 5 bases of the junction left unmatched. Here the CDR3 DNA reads TGTGCCAGCAGTTCAATAGCGGGAGAGGAGACCCAGTACTTC. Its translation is CASSSIAGEETQYF.

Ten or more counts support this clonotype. The CDR3 spells CASSRRFYGYTF. In DNA, the CDR3 is TGTGCCAGCAGCCGACGATTCTATGGCTACACCTTC. J is TRBJ1-2 and V is TRBV7-2; D ambiguous. The CDR3 totals 12 residues. V was trimmed by 5 bases and J by 4 bases, leaving 8 bases between them. The V gene's germline CDR1 is SGHTA and CDR2 FQGNSA.

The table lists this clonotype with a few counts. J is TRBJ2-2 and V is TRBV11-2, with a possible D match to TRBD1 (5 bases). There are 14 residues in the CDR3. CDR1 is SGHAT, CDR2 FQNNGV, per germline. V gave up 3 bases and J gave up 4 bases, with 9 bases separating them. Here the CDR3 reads CASSFNRITGELFF. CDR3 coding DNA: TGTGCCAGCAGCTTTAACAGGATCACCGGGGAGCTGTTTTTT.

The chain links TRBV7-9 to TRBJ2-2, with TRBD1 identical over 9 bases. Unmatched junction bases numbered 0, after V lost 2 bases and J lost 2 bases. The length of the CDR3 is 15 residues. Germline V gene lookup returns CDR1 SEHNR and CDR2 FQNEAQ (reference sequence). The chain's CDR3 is CASSLTGGNTGELFF. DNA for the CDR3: TGTGCCAGCAGCTTAACAGGGGGCAACACCGGGGAGCTGTTTTTT.

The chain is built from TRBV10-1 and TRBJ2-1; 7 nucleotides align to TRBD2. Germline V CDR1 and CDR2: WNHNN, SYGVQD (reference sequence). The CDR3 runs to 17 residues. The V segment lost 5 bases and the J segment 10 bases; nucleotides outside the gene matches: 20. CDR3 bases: TGCGCCAGCAGTCCCCACGCGGCGGGGGACCTATCGGGAGAGCAGTTCTTC. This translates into CASSPHAAGDLSGEQFF.

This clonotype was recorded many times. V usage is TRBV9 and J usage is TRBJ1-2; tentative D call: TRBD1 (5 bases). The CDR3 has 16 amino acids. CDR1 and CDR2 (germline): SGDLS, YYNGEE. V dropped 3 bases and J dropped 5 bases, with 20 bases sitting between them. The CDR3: CASSGPPTVSLYGYTF. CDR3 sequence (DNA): TGTGCCAGCAGCGGCCCCCCGACAGTTAGTTTGTATGGCTACACCTTC.

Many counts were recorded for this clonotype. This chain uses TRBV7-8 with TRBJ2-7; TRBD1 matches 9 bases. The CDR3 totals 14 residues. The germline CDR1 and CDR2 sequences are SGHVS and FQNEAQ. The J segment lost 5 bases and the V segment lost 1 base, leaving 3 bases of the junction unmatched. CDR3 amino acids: CASSLVRTGDEQYF. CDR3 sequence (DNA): TGTGCCAGCAGCTTAGTGAGGACAGGGGACGAGCAGTACTTC.

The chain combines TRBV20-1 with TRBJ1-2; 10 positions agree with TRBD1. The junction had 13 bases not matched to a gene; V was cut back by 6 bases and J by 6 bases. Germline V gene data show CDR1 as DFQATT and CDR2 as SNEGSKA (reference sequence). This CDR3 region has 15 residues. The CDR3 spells CSATSRDRGPDGYTF. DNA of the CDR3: TGCAGTGCAACCTCCCGGGACAGGGGACCGGATGGCTACACCTTC.

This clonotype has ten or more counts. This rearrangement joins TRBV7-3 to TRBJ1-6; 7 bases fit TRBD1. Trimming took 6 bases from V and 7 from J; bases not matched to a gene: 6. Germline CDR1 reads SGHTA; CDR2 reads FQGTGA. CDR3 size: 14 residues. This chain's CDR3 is CASRGGQQNSPLHF. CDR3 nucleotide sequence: TGTGCCAGCAGGGGGGGACAGCAAAATTCACCCCTCCACTTT.

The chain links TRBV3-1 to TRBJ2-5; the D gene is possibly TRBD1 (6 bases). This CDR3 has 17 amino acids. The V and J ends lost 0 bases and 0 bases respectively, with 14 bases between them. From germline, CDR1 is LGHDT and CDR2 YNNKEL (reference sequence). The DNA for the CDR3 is TGTGCCAGCAGCCAAGATGGAGCTGGGGGCCACCAAGAGACCCAGTACTTC. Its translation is CASSQDGAGGHQETQYF.

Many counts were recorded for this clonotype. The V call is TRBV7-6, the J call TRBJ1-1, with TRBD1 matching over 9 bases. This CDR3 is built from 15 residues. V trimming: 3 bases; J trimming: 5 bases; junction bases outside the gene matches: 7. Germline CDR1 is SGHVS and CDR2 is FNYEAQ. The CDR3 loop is CASSFNAGTGTEAFF. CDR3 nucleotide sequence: TGTGCCAGCAGCTTTAACGCAGGGACAGGGACTGAAGCTTTCTTT.

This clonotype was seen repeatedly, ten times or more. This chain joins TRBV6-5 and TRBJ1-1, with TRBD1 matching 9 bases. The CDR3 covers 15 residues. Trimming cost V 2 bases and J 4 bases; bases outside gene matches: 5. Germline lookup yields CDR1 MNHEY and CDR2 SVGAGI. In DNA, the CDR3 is TGTGCCAGCAGTTACCGGGGACAGGGAATCACTGAAGCTTTCTTT. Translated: CASSYRGQGITEAFF.

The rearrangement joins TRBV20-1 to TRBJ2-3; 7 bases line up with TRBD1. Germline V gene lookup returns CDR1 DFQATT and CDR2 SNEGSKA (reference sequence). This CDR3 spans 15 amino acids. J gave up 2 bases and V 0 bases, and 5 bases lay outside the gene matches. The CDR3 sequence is CSARDRTGPTDTQYF. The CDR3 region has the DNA TGCAGTGCTAGAGATCGGACAGGCCCCACAGATACGCAGTATTTT.

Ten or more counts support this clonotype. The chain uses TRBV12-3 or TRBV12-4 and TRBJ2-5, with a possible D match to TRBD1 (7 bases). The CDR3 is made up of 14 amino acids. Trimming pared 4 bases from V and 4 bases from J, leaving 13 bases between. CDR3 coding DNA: TGTGCCAGCAGTTCGACAGGGAGGAGAGAGACCCAGTACTTC. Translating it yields CASSSTGRRETQYF.

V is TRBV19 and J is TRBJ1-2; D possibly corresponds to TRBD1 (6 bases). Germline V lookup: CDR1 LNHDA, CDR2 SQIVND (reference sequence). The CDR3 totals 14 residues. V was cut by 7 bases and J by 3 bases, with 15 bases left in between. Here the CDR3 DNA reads TGTGCCAGTAATCGTGGTCAGGGGTACTATGGCTACACCTTC. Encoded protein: CASNRGQGYYGYTF.

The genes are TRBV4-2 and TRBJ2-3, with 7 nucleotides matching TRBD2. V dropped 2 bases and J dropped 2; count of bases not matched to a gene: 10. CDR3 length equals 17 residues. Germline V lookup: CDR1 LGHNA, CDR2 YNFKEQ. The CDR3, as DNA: TGTGCCAGCAGCCAAATGACTCTCGGGGGGACCACAGATACGCAGTATTTT. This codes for CASSQMTLGGTTDTQYF.

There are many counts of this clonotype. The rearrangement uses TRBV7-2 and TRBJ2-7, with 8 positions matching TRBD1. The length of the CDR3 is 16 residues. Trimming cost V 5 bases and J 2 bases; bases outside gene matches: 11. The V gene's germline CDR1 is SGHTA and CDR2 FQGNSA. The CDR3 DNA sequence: TGTGCCAGCAGCCGATACATGGGACAGGTAACCTACGAGCAGTACTTC. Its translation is CASSRYMGQVTYEQYF.

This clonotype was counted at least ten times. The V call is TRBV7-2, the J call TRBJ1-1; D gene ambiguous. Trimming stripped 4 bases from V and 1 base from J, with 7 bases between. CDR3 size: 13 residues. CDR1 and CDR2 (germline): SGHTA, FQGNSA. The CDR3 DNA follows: TGTGCCAGCAGCTCGCAGCCGAACACTGAAGCTTTCTTT. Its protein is CASSSQPNTEAFF.

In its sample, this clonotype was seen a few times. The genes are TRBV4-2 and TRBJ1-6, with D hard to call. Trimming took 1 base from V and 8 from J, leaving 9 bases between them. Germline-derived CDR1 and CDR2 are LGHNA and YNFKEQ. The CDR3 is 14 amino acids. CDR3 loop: CASSQGSAHSPLHF. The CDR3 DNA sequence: TGTGCCAGCAGCCAAGGATCTGCACATTCACCCCTCCACTTT.

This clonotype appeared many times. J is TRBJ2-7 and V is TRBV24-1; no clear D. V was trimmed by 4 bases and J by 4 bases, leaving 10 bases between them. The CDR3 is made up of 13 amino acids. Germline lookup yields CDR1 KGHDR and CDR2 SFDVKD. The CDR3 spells CATSDPYSYEQYF. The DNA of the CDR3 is TGTGCCACCAGTGACCCTTACAGTTACGAGCAGTACTTC.

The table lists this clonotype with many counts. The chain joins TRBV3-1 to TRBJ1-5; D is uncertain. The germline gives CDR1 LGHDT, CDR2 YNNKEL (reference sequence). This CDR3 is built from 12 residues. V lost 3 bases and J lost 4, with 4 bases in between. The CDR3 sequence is CASSHINQPQHF. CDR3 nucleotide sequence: TGTGCCAGCAGCCATATTAATCAGCCCCAGCATTTT.

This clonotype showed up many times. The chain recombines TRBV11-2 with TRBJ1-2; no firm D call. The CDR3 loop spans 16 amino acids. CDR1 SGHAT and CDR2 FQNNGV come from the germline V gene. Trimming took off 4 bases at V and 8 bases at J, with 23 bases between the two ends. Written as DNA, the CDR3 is TGTGCCAGCAGCTCAAGTGGTCCGGACCCCACTGGAGGCTACACCTTC. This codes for CASSSSGPDPTGGYTF.